The clone carrying this T cell receptor (beta chain) was picked up one time. The data derive from a study of blood T cell repertoires in COVID-19. The table came from immunoSEQ multiplex PCR; TCRdb's copy has only in-frame clones and leaves some out. The sample shows approximately 280,000 clones, around 88% of them seen only once. The sequence was collected from a woman between 40 and 50 years old who had recovered from COVID-19. Sequencing used PBMCs or T cells enriched from blood (not recorded which).

As DNA, the CDR3 is TGTGCCAGCAGCCACCCCGGGGGGAGCGAGAATCTCTACGAGCAGTACTTC. Translating gives CASSHPGGSENLYEQYF. V gene TRBV4-2 combines with J gene TRBJ2-7, with 7 bases fitting TRBD2. The CDR3 runs 17 residues. V lost 3 bases, J lost 3 bases, and 14 bases stayed unmatched. The germline V gene has CDR1 LGHNA and CDR2 YNFKEQ.